This passage covers 11 T cell receptor beta chains from one sample sequenced in a study of OX40 agonist ivuxolimab in advanced cancers. Sequenced by immunoSEQ multiplex PCR; TCRdb stores in-frame clones only, minus some. The sample holds 60,000 to 85,000 clones, 75% to 85% seen once. Sequencing used CD4+ or CD8+ T cells sorted from blood, obtained in a trial of the OX40 agonist ivuxolimab. Receptor source: an adult with an advanced solid tumor such as melanoma, head and neck, liver or kidney cancer.

The CDR3 bases are TGTGCCTGGAGTTTGGGCCCCTATAATTCACCCCTCCACTTT. Translation: CAWSLGPYNSPLHF. The J gene is TRBJ1-6, the V gene TRBV30; D remains ambiguous. V lost 2 bases and J 2 bases, leaving 7 bases between the germline ends. The germline V gene encodes CDR1 GTSNPN and CDR2 SVGIG (reference sequence). This CDR3 spans 14 amino acids.

The J gene is TRBJ1-4, the V gene TRBV9; D might be TRBD1 (6 bases). This CDR3 region has 16 residues. Trimming pared 3 bases from V and 3 bases from J, leaving 15 bases between. CDR1 is SGDLS and CDR2 is YYNGEE in the germline V gene. CDR3 nucleotides: TGTGCCAGCAGCGGGACGACGGGGGCAGCTAATGAAAAACTGTTTTTT. Translating gives CASSGTTGAANEKLFF.

J is TRBJ2-5 and V is TRBV7-9; D unclear. V shed 3 bases and J shed 11 bases, with 13 bases lying between them. Germline V gene data show CDR1 as SEHNR and CDR2 as FQNEAQ (reference sequence). The CDR3 runs to 12 residues. The CDR3 loop is CASSFGHGEQYF. CDR3 nucleotide sequence: TGTGCCAGCAGCTTCGGGCACGGCGAACAGTACTTC.

The chain couples TRBV5-1 to TRBJ2-2; TRBD1 matches at 9 bases. CDR1 is SGHRS, CDR2 YFSETQ, per germline. Trimming at V came to 2 bases and at J to 7 bases, leaving 6 bases not matched to a gene. The CDR3 sequence is 15 residues long. The DNA for the CDR3 is TGCGCCAGCAGCTTATGGGACAGGGAGGACGGGGAGCTGTTTTTT. This codes for CASSLWDREDGELFF.

The V gene is TRBV6-1, the J gene TRBJ1-5; perhaps TRBD1 as D (6 bases). V lost 0 bases and J 10 bases, leaving 13 bases between the germline ends. The germline CDR1 and CDR2 sequences are MNHNS and SASEGT. This CDR3 is 14 amino acids long. As DNA, the CDR3 is TGTGCCAGCAGTGAAGCGGGGGGGCACTCACCCCAGCATTTT. Its protein product is CASSEAGGHSPQHF.

This clone was picked up a small number of times. The genes are TRBV30 and TRBJ1-6; D is unclear. The length of the CDR3 is 17 residues. V lost 3 bases and J 0 bases, leaving 15 bases between the germline ends. CDR1 and CDR2 from the germline V gene are GTSNPN and SVGIG (reference sequence). As DNA, the CDR3 is TGTGCCTGGAGGTGGAGGGAAGGAAGCTCCTATAATTCACCCCTCCACTTT. It encodes CAWRWREGSSYNSPLHF.

The chain has TRBV7-6 and TRBJ1-1; D remains ambiguous. V was clipped by 5 bases and J by 0 bases, with 7 bases between them. Per germline, CDR1 SGHVS and CDR2 FNYEAQ. The CDR3 contains 13 residues. The CDR3 protein is CASSKIMNTEAFF. DNA of the CDR3: TGTGCCAGCAGCAAAATTATGAACACTGAAGCTTTCTTT.

This chain links TRBV15 with TRBJ2-5; tentatively, D is TRBD2 (5 bases). Trimming cost V 1 base and J 4 bases, with 28 bases left between them. CDR3 length equals 20 residues. Germline CDR1 reads LNHNV; CDR2 reads YYDKDF (reference sequence). CDR3 sequence (DNA): TGTGCCACCAGCAGAGGGGAGAAATGGGTTGGACGGTCAACTAGAGAGACCCAGTACTTC. It is translated as CATSRGEKWVGRSTRETQYF.

V is TRBV6-1 and J is TRBJ1-4; TRBD1 matches 8 bases. This CDR3 region has 15 residues. Germline V gives CDR1 MNHNS, CDR2 SASEGT. V shed 7 bases, J shed 10 bases, and the junction held 14 bases outside the gene matches. Written as DNA, the CDR3 is TGTGCCAGCACCGAGGGGGGGACAGGCGGCGGAAAACTGTTTTTT. Protein: CASTEGGTGGGKLFF.

V usage is TRBV5-1 and J usage is TRBJ2-5, with 9 bases lining up with TRBD2. Germline lookup yields CDR1 SGHRS and CDR2 YFSETQ. The CDR3 totals 15 residues. V shed 0 bases, J shed 4 bases, and the junction held 4 bases outside the gene matches. The CDR3 reads CASSLAQTSGETQYF. As DNA, the CDR3 is TGCGCCAGCAGCTTGGCCCAGACTAGCGGAGAGACCCAGTACTTC.

This chain links TRBV6-5 with TRBJ1-1; a weak D match, TRBD1 (5 bases). The V and J ends lost 9 bases and 2 bases respectively, with 13 bases between them. The CDR3 is 13 residues long. Germline V CDR1 and CDR2: MNHEY, SVGAGI. The CDR3 here is CASFWGINTEAFF. The CDR3 DNA sequence: TGTGCCAGTTTTTGGGGGATCAACACTGAAGCTTTCTTT.